The rows below give T cell receptor beta chains drawn from one sample of a study of blood T cell repertoires in COVID-19. TCRdb keeps only in-frame clones here, not all; method: immunoSEQ multiplex PCR. The data hold 95,000 to 150,000 clones, with around three quarters observed a single time. The sample was peripheral blood. The receptors were sampled from a man aged 60 to 75 with active or convalescent COVID-19. CDR3s include the opening cysteine and the closing phenylalanine or tryptophan. The order of the fields is D gene, J gene, V gene, clone size, CDR3 DNA, CDR3 protein. A D gene is named only where the DNA matches it firmly. Clone size is not always given. Where it is, it says once, few, many or a class for expanded clones.

D: TRBD2; J: TRBJ2-1; V: TRBV9; size: once; DNA: TGTGCCAGCAGCGGGGGGACTAGCGGGATAAACAATGAGCAGTTCTTC; CDR3: CASSGGTSGINNEQFF
D: TRBD1; J: TRBJ1-6; V: TRBV28; size: -; DNA: TGTGCGAACCGGGACAGCCTTAATTCACCCCTCCACTTT; CDR3: CANRDSLNSPLHF
D: -; J: TRBJ2-7; V: TRBV5-1; size: -; DNA: TGCGCCAGCAGCTTAATGGGTAGCCGGGGCGAGCAGTACTTC; CDR3: CASSLMGSRGEQYF
D: TRBD1; J: TRBJ2-1; V: TRBV5-1; size: -; DNA: TGCGCCAGCAGCTGGGACAGTAAGGGGAATGAGCAGTTCTTC; CDR3: CASSWDSKGNEQFF
D: -; J: TRBJ1-2; V: TRBV6-4; size: -; DNA: TGTGCCAGCAGTGACTCGGGAGGGAGCGACGGCTACACCTTC; CDR3: CASSDSGGSDGYTF
D: TRBD1; J: TRBJ2-7; V: TRBV5-4; size: -; DNA: TGTGCCAGCAGCCGGGGACAGGGCGGGGGTAGCTCCTACGAGCAGTACTTC; CDR3: CASSRGQGGGSSYEQYF
D: TRBD2; J: TRBJ2-7; V: TRBV27; size: -; DNA: TGTGCCAGCAGTTTAAGAGTAGCGGGAGGGGCGTATCCCTACGAGCAGTACTTC; CDR3: CASSLRVAGGAYPYEQYF
D: TRBD1; J: TRBJ1-2; V: TRBV7-2; size: few; DNA: TGTGCCAGCAGCTTACAGGGGGCTGGTGGCTACACCTTC; CDR3: CASSLQGAGGYTF
D: -; J: TRBJ2-1; V: TRBV23-1; size: -; DNA: TGCGCCAGCAGTCTCCCCTTCCCGGGAAGTTCCTACAATGAGCAGTTCTTC; CDR3: CASSLPFPGSSYNEQFF
D: -; J: TRBJ2-2; V: TRBV5-5; size: few; DNA: TGTGCCAGCAGCCCATTCGGACTGAACACCGGGGAGCTGTTTTTT; CDR3: CASSPFGLNTGELFF
D: TRBD1; J: TRBJ2-5; V: TRBV5-6; size: -; DNA: TGTGCCAGCAGCTTGATGCCAGGGGGTTGGGAGACCCAGTACTTC; CDR3: CASSLMPGGWETQYF
D: -; J: TRBJ1-6; V: TRBV7-2; size: few; DNA: TGTGCCAGCAGTCGCACGGGGCAGGGGAGCTCCTATAATTCACCCCTCCACTTT; CDR3: CASSRTGQGSSYNSPLHF
D: -; J: TRBJ1-1; V: TRBV7-2; size: -; DNA: TGTGCCAGCAGCTTAGGGCCCAGGCAAGCTTTCTTT; CDR3: CASSLGPRQAFF
D: -; J: TRBJ1-1; V: TRBV5-4; size: few; DNA: TGTGCCAGCAGCTTACAACAGGGACTGAACACTGAAGCTTTCTTT; CDR3: CASSLQQGLNTEAFF
D: -; J: TRBJ1-3; V: TRBV21-1; size: -; DNA: TGTGCCAGCAGCATCGGGTCCCCTCATCCTGGAAACACCATATATTTT; CDR3: CASSIGSPHPGNTIYF
D: -; J: TRBJ2-1; V: TRBV7-9; size: -; DNA: TGTGCCAGCAGCTTAGGAGGGTCCCGGGGTAGCGTTGGCTACAATGAGCAGTTCTTC; CDR3: CASSLGGSRGSVGYNEQFF
D: -; J: TRBJ2-7; V: TRBV11-3; size: -; DNA: TGTGCCAGCAGCTTAGATTTTGGACTTTCCTACGAGCAGTACTTC; CDR3: CASSLDFGLSYEQYF
D: TRBD2; J: TRBJ2-7; V: TRBV19; size: -; DNA: TGTGCCAGTAGTCCCGGGAGGCAGGTCGGCGAGCAGTACTTC; CDR3: CASSPGRQVGEQYF
D: -; J: TRBJ2-1; V: TRBV6-5; size: -; DNA: TGTGCCAGCAGTTACTCTCTGGCGGCCAATGAGCAGTTCTTC; CDR3: CASSYSLAANEQFF
D: TRBD2; J: TRBJ2-1; V: TRBV5-5; size: -; DNA: TGTGCCAGCAGGTCCGGGACTAGCGAAAACAATGAGCAGTTCTTC; CDR3: CASRSGTSENNEQFF
D: -; J: TRBJ2-2; V: TRBV7-9; size: -; DNA: TGTGCCAGCAGCTTATGGCCCGGGGAGCTGTTTTTT; CDR3: CASSLWPGELFF
D: TRBD2; J: TRBJ2-7; V: TRBV7-2; size: -; DNA: TGTGCCAGCGGAGGGACTAGCGGGTCCCCCGAGCAGTACTTC; CDR3: CASGGTSGSPEQYF